These 2 T cell receptor beta chains came from one sample sequenced in a study of T cell repertoires in cytomegalovirus infection. TCRdb redid the calling of the reads with MiXCR, one entry per CDR3 protein. In the table there are hundreds of thousands of distinct CDR3 sequences, approximately 30% of which are singletons. Their antigen targets remain unknown. The sample was cultured CD8+ T cells from PBMCs, taken from culture after CMV antigen stimulation. Receptor source: a human donor in good health (CMV status not recorded). Some clones in this sample may be carry-over from other donors' samples.

As for this clonotype: A read error may be the cause here, since a much bigger clone is one base away. The rearrangement links TRBV7-6 to TRBJ2-7, with D uncertain. The CDR3 is 12 amino acids. V dropped 1 base and J dropped 4 bases, with 5 bases sitting between them. Germline CDR1 and CDR2: SGHVS and FNYEAQ. DNA for the CDR3: TGTGCCAGCAGCTTAGAGCAATACGAGCAGTACTTC. As protein: CASSLEQYEQYF. Drawing the rest from reference TRBV7-6 and TRBJ2-7, the complete variable domain is GAGVSQSPRYKVTKRGQDVALRCDPISGHVSLYWYRQALGQGPEFLTYFNYEAQQDKSGLPNDRFSAERPEGSISTLTIQRTEQRDSAMYRCASSLEQYEQYFGPGTRLTVT.

This clonotype was counted ten times or more. This chain uses TRBV7-2 with TRBJ2-1; 10 bases align to TRBD1. Germline loops: CDR1 SGHTA, CDR2 FQGNSA. Trimming cost V 4 bases and J 1 base; bases outside gene matches: 10. The CDR3 runs 18 residues. The CDR3: CASSSGTGELWSYNEQFF. The CDR3 nucleotides read TGTGCCAGCAGCTCCGGGACAGGGGAATTATGGTCCTACAATGAGCAGTTCTTC. Based on the CDR3 plus reference TRBV7-2 and TRBJ2-1, the full variable domain is GAGVSQSPSNKVTEKGKDVELRCDPISGHTALYWYRQSLGQGLEFLIYFQGNSAPDKSGLPSDRFSAERTGGSVSTLTIQRTQQEDSAVYLCASSSGTGELWSYNEQFFGPGTRLTVL.